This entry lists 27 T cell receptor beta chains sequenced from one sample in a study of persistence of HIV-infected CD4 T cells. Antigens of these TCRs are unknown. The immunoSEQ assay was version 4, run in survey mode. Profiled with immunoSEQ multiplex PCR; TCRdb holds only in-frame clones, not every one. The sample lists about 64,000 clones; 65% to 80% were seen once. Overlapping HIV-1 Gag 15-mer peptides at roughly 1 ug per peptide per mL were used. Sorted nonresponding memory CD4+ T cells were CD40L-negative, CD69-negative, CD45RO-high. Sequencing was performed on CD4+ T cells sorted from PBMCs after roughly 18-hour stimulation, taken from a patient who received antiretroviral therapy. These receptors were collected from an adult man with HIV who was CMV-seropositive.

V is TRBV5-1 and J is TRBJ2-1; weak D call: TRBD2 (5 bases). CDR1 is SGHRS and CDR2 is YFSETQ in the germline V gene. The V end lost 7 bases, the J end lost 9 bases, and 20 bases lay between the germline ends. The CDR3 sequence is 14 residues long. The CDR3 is CASSSGSSRGEQFF. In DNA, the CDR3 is TGCGCCAGCTCCTCCGGGTCCTCACGGGGTGAGCAGTTCTTC.

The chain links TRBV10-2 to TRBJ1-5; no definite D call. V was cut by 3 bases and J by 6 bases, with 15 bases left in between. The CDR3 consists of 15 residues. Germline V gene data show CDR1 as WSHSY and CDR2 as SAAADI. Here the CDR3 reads CASSDYAGVGQPQHF. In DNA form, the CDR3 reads TGCGCCAGCAGTGATTACGCGGGAGTAGGTCAGCCCCAGCATTTT.

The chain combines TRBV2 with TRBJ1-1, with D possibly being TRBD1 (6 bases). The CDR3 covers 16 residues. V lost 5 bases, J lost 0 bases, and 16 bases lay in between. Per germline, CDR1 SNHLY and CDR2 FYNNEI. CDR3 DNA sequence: TGTGCCAGCAGTTCTCAGGGGCCCCAGATGAACACTGAAGCTTTCTTT. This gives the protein CASSSQGPQMNTEAFF.

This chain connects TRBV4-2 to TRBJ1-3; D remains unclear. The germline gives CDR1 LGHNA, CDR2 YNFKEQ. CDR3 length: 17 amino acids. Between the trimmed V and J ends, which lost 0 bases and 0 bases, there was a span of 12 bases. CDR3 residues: CASSQEGRVGSGNTIYF. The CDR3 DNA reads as TGTGCCAGCAGCCAAGAAGGCCGGGTAGGCTCTGGAAACACCATATATTTT.

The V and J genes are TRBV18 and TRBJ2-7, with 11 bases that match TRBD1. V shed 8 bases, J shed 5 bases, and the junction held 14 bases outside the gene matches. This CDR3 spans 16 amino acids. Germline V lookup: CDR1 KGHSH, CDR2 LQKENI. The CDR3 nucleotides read TGTGCCAGCCCTGACCCTCGGACAGGGGGCGGTCACGAGCAGTACTTC. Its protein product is CASPDPRTGGGHEQYF. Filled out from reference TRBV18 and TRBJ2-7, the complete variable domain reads NAGVMQNPRHLVRRRGQEARLRCSPMKGHSHVYWYRQLPEEGLKFMVYLQKENIIDESGMPKERFSAEFPKEGPSILRIQQVVRGDSAAYFCASPDPRTGGGHEQYFGPGTRLTVT.

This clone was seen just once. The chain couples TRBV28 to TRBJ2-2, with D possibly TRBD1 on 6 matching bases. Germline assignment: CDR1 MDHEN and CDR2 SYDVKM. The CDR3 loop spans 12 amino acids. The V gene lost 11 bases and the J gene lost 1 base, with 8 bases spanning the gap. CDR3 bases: TGTGCCGGACAGAGGAACACCGGGGAGCTGTTTTTT. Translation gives CAGQRNTGELFF.

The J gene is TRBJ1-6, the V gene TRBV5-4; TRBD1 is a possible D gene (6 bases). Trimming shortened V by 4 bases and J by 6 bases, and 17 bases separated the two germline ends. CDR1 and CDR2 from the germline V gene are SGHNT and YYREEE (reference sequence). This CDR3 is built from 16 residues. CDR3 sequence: CASSRGGARANSPLHF. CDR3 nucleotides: TGTGCCAGCAGCCGGGGGGGGGCCCGGGCTAATTCACCCCTCCACTTT.

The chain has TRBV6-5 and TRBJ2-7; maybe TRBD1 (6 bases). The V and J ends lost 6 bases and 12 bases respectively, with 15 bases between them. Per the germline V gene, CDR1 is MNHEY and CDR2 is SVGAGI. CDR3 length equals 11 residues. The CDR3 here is CASSFGGGWYF. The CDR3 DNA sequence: TGTGCCAGCAGCTTTGGGGGCGGGTGGTACTTC.

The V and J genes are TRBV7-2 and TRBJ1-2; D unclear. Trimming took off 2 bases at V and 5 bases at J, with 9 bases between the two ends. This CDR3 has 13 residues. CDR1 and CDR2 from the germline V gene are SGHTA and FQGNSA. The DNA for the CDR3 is TGTGCCAGCAGCTTAACCGACCTTTATGGCTACACCTTC. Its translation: CASSLTDLYGYTF.

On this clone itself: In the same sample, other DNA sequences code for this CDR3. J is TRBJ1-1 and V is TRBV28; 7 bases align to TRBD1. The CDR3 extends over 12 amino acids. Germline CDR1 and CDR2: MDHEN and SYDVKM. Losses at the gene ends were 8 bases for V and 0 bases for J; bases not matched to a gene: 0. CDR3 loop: CASGTVNTEAFF. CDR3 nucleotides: TGTGCCAGCGGGACAGTGAACACTGAAGCTTTCTTT. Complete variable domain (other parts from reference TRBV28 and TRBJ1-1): DVKVTQSSRYLVKRTGEKVFLECVQDMDHENMFWYRQDPGLGLRLIYFSYDVKMKEKGDIPEGYSVSREKKERFSLILESASTNQTSMYLCASGTVNTEAFFGQGTRLTVV.

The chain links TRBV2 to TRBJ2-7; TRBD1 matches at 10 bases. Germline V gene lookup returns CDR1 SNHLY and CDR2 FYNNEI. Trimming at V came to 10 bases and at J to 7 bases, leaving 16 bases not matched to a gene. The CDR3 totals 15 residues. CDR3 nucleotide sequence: TGTGCCACGAAAGGGATGGGACAGGGGACAGCTGAGCAGTACTTC. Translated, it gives CATKGMGQGTAEQYF. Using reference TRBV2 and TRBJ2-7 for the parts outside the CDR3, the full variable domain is EPEVTQTPSHQVTQMGQEVILRCVPISNHLYFYWYRQILGQKVEFLVSFYNNEISEKSEIFDDQFSVERPDGSNFTLKIRSTKLEDSAMYFCATKGMGQGTAEQYFGPGTRLTVT.

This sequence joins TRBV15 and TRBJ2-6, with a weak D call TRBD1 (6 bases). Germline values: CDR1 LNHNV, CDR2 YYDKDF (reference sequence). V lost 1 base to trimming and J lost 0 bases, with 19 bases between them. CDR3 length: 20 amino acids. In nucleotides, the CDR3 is TGTGCCACCAGCAGAGGTCTCGTAGGGACACCGAGCTCTGGGGCCAACGTCCTGACTTTC. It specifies CATSRGLVGTPSSGANVLTF.

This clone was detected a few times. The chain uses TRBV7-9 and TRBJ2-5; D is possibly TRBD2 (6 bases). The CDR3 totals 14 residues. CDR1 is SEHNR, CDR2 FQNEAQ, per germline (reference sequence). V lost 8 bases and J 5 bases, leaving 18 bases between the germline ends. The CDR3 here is CASGPSVLGETQYF. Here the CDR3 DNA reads TGTGCCAGCGGGCCTAGCGTTCTCGGGGAGACCCAGTACTTC.

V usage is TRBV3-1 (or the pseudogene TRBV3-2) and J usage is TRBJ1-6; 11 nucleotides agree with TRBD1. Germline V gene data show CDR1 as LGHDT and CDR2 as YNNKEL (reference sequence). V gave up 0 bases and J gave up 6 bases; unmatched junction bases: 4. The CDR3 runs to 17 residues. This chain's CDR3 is CASSQDRGTGGNSPLHF. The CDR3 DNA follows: TGTGCCAGCAGCCAAGATAGAGGGACAGGGGGTAATTCACCCCTCCACTTT.

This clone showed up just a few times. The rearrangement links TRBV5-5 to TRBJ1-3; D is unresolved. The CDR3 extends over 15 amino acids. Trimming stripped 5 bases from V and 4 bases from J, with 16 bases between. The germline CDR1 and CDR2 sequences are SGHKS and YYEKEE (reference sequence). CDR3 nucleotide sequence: TGTGCCAGCAGATATGGACCAGGTCAAGGAAACACCATATATTTT. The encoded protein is CASRYGPGQGNTIYF.

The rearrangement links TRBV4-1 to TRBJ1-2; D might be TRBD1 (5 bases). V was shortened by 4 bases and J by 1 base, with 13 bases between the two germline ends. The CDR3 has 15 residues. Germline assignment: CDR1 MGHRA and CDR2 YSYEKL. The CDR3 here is CASSLSRDVNYGYTF. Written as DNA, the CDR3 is TGCGCCAGCAGCCTTAGCCGGGACGTTAACTATGGCTACACCTTC.

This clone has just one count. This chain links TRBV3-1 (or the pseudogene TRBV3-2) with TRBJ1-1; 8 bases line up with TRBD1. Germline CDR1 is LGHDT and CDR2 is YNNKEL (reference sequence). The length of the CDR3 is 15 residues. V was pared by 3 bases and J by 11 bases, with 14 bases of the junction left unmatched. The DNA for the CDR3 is TGTGCCAGCAGCCAGGGTCGGACAGGGACAAAACAGGCTTTCTTT. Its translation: CASSQGRTGTKQAFF.

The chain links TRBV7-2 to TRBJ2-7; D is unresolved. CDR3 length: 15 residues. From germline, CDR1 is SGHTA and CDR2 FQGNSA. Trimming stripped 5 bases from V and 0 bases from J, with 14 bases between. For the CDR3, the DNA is TGTGCCAGCAGCCCCGGTAAGGACGTCTCCTACGAGCAGTACTTC. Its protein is CASSPGKDVSYEQYF. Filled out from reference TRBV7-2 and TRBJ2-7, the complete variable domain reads GAGVSQSPSNKVTEKGKDVELRCDPISGHTALYWYRQSLGQGLEFLIYFQGNSAPDKSGLPSDRFSAERTGGSVSTLTIQRTQQEDSAVYLCASSPGKDVSYEQYFGPGTRLTVT.

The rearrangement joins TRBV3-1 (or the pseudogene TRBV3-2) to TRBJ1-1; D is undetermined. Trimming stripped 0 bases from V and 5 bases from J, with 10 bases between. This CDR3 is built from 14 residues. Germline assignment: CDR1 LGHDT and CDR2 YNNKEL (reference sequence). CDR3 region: CASSQEQASTEAFF. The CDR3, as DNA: TGTGCCAGCAGCCAAGAGCAGGCCTCAACTGAAGCTTTCTTT.

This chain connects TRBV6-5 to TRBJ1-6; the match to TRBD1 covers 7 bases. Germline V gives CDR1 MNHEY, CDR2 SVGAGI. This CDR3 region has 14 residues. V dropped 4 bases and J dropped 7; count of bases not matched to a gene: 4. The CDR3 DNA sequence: TGTGCCAGCAGTTTAAACAGGGGAAATTCACCCCTCCACTTT. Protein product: CASSLNRGNSPLHF.

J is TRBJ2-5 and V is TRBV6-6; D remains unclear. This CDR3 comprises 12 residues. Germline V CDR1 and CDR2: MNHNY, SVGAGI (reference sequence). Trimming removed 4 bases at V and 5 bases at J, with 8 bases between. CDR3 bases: TGTGCCAGCAGTTCGGCGCAGGAGACCCAGTACTTC. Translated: CASSSAQETQYF.

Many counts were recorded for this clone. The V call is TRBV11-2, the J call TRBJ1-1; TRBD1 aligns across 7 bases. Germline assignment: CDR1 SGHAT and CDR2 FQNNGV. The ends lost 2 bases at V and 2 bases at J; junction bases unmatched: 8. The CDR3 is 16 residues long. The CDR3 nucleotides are TGTGCCAGCAGCTTAATGGACAGGACTGTAAACACTGAAGCTTTCTTT. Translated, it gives CASSLMDRTVNTEAFF.

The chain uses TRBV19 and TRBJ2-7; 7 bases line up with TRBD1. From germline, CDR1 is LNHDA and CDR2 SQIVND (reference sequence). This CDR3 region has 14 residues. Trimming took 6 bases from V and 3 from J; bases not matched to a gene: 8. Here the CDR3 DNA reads TGTGCCAGTAGGCTGAACAGGGGTAGCTACGAGCAGTACTTC. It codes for CASRLNRGSYEQYF.

The CDR3 loop is CASSFSGEGSYGYTF. Written as DNA, the CDR3 is TGTGCCAGCAGCTTTAGTGGAGAGGGTAGCTATGGCTACACCTTC. This chain connects TRBV7-9 to TRBJ1-2; D remains ambiguous. There are 15 residues in the CDR3. Trimming removed 3 bases from V and 4 bases from J, with 15 bases in between. Germline V CDR1 and CDR2: SEHNR, FQNEAQ (reference sequence).

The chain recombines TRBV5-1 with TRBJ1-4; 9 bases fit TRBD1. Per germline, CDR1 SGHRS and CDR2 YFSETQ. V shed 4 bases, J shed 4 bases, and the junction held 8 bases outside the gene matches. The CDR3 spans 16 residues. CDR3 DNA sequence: TGCGCCAGCAGCCTGGGACAGGGAGGTGGTAATGAAAAACTGTTTTTT. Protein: CASSLGQGGGNEKLFF. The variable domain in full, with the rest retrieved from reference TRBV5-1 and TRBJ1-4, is KAGVTQTPRYLIKTRGQQVTLSCSPISGHRSVSWYQQTPGQGLQFLFEYFSETQRNKGNFPGRFSGRQFSNSRSEMNVSTLELGDSALYLCASSLGQGGGNEKLFFGSGTQLSVL.

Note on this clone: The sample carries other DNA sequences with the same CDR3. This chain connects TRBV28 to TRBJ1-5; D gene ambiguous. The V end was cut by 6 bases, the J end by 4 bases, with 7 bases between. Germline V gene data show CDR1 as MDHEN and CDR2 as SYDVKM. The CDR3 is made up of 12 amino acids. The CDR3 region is CASRDPNQPQHF. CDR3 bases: TGTGCCAGCAGAGACCCAAATCAGCCCCAGCATTTT.

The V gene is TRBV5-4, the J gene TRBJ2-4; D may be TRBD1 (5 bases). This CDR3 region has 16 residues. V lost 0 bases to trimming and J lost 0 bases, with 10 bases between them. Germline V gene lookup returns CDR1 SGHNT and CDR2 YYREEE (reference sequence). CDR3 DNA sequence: TGTGCCAGCAGCTTGGGACAGAATTTAGCCAAAAACATTCAGTACTTC. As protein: CASSLGQNLAKNIQYF.